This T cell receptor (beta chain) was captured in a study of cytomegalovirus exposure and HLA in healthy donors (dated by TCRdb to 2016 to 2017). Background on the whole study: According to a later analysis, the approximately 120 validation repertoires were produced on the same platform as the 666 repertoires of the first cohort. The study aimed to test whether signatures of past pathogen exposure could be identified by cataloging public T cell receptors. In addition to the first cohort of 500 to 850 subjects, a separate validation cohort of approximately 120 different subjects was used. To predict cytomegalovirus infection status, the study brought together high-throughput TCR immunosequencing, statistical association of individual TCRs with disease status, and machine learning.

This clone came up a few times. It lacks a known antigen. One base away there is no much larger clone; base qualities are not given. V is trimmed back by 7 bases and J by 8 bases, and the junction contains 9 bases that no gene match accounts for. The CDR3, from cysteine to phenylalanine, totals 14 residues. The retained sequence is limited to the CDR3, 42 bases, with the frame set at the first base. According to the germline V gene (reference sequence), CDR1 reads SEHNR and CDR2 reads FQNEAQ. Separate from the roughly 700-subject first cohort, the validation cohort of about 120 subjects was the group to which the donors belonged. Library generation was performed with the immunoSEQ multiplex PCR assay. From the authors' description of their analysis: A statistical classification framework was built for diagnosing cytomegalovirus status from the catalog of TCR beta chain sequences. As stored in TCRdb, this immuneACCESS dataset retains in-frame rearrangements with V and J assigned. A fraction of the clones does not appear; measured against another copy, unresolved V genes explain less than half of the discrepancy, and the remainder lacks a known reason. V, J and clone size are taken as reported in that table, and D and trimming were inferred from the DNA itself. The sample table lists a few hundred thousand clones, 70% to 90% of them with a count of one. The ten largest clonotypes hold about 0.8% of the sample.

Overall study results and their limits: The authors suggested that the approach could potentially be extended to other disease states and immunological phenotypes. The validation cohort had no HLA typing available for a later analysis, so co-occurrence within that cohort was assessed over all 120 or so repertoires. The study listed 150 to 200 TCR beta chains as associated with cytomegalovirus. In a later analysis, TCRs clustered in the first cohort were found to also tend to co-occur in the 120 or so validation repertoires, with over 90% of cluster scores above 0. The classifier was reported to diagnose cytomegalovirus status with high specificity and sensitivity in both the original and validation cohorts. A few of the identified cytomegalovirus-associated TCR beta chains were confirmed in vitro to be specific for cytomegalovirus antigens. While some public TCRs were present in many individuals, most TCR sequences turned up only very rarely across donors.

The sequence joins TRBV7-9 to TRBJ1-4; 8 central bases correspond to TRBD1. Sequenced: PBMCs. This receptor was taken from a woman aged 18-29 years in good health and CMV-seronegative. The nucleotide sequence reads TGTGCCAGCACAACCACTGCAGGGGGCGAAAAACTGTTTTTT. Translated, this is CASTTTAGGEKLFF. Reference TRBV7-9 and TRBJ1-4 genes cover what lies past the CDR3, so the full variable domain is DTGVSQNPRHKITKRGQNVTFRCDPISEHNRLYWYRQTLGQGPEFLTYFQNEAQLEKSRLLSDRFSAERPKGSFSTLEIQRTEQGDSAMYLCASTTTAGGEKLFFGSGTQLSVL.